This TCR beta chain derives from a study of brain T cells in children with intractable seizures. Study observations and caveats: HCMV serostatus was not known, and viral specificity came from CDR3 similarity only.

Concerning this clone: Its specificity is not known.

Produced via immunoSEQ multiplex PCR; TCRdb's table is partial and in-frame only. The repertoire holds under 150,000 clones, with under 95% as singletons. The sequenced cases were selected for having the highest brain T cell transcript signatures. At least one anti-epileptic drug was given before surgery. The CDR3 consists of 15 residues. Germline loops: CDR1 SGHTA, CDR2 FQGTGA. V shed 2 bases and J shed 7 bases, with 14 bases lying between them. The TCR sequence derives from a boy younger than two with hemimegalencephaly and intractable seizures. The sequences come from peripheral blood, collected at surgery. V gene TRBV7-3 combines with J gene TRBJ2-2, with D perhaps assigned TRBD1 or TRBD2 (5 bases each). CDR3 sequence reads: CASSLGLLGGGELFF. CDR3 coding DNA: TGTGCCAGCAGCTTAGGGCTTCTTGGGGGCGGGGAGCTGTTTTTT.